This T cell receptor (beta chain) is drawn from a study of T cell responses to AZD1222 COVID-19 vaccine. Broader study findings: Donors were chiefly white British, with a greater number of females, and clonal diversity was perhaps underestimated.

The CDR3 length is 13 residues. The ends lost 4 bases at V and 8 bases at J; junction bases unmatched: 4. The germline gives CDR1 MNHEY, CDR2 SVGAGI. Data came from immunoSEQ multiplex PCR; TCRdb stores just in-frame clones and leaves some out. Of about 180,000 clones in the sample, around 88% are singletons; the top ten hold approximately 8%. Comments on this clone: What it binds is unknown.

Material: peripheral blood, obtained on day 0 of AZD1222 vaccination. The J gene is TRBJ1-4, the V gene TRBV6-5, with TRBD1 matching over 7 bases. This TCR was recovered from an adult in good health. CDR3 sequence (DNA): TGTGCCAGCAGTTTCCCAGGGGGGGAAAAACTGTTTTTT. Its translation is CASSFPGGEKLFF.